This paragraph reports one T cell receptor beta chain. As processed by the authors: It was from reference gene primer amplification that nucleated cell counts were estimated. TCRdb keeps only in-frame clones here, not all; method: immunoSEQ multiplex PCR. V and J calls plus clone size are reproduced from that table; the DNA served to infer D and trimming. Altogether over 250,000 clones are present, 89% being singletons, with the ten largest covering roughly 2.2%. This specimen belongs to a study of blood T cell repertoires in COVID-19. Overall study context: Samples came from the United States, Italy and Spain, spanning acute and convalescent COVID-19. PBMCs, B-cell-depleted T cells, or T cells provided the cDNA or gDNA that made up the material.

Trimming cost V 8 bases and J 4 bases, with 17 bases left between them. This CDR3 is 13 amino acids long. Germline CDR1 SQVTM, CDR2 ANQGSEA. Sequencing was carried out using peripheral blood. This chain uses TRBV29-1 with TRBJ1-1; D is uncertain. The receptor comes from a man between 45 and 60 years old with acute or convalescent COVID-19. CDR3 nucleotides: TGCAGCCAGCGGACCGGGTTGGGCACTGAAGCTTTCTTT. Its protein product is CSQRTGLGTEAFF.